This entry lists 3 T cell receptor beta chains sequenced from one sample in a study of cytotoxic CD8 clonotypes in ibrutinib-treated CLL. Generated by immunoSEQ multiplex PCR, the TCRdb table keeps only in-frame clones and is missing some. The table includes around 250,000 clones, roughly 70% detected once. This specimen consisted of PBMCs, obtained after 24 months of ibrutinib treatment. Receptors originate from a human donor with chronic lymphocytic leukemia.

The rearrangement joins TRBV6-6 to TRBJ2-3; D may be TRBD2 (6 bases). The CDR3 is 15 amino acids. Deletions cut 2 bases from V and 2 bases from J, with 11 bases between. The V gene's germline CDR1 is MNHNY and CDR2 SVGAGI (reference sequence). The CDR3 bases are TGTGCCAGCAGTTACAGGGCGGGGCCCACAGATACGCAGTATTTT. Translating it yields CASSYRAGPTDTQYF.

CDR3 protein: CASSHRDSVSGANVLTF. CDR3 nucleotides: TGTGCCAGCAGCCACCGGGACAGCGTCTCTGGGGCCAACGTCCTGACTTTC. The chain is built from TRBV7-6 and TRBJ2-6, with 7 nucleotides matching TRBD1. The CDR3 has 17 residues. Per germline, CDR1 SGHVS and CDR2 FNYEAQ. The junction had 7 bases not matched to a gene; V was cut back by 5 bases and J by 0 bases.

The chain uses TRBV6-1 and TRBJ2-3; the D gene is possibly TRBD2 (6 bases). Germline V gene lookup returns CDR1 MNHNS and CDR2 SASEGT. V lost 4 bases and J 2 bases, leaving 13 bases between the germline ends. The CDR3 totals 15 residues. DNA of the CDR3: TGTGCCAGCAGTGTAAGCGGGTCTTACACAGATACGCAGTATTTT. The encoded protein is CASSVSGSYTDTQYF.